This section outlines one T cell receptor beta chain sequence together with its context. The target antigen is unknown. Expressed TCRB transcripts were sequenced because the isolated RNA had all been reverse transcribed beforehand. Produced via immunoSEQ multiplex PCR; TCRdb's table is partial and in-frame only. The table has over 500,000 clones, around a sixth seen once; the top ten hold under 0.095%. This record belongs to a study of beta chain features in type 1 diabetes. In the study overall: All samples yielded about 100 million examined sorted cells.

CDR1 and CDR2 (germline): SNHLY, FYNNEI. This CDR3 spans 14 amino acids. V lost 7 bases to trimming and J lost 3 bases, with 13 bases between them. Points from the study as a whole: Insertions were fewer and deletions more numerous at VDJ junctions in type 1 diabetes patients. Naive, central memory and regulatory TCRB repertoires appeared more similar among patients than healthy donors.

Sort purity for all populations was recorded as exceeding 98%. The origin of this receptor is a man between 18 and 35 years old in good health. The sample comprised naive CD4+ T cells from blood. The gene calls are TRBV2 and TRBJ2-1; maybe TRBD1 (5 bases). The CDR3 bases are TGTGCCAGCAAAGGGGTCCACCTCTACAATGAGCAGTTCTTC. Protein: CASKGVHLYNEQFF. Variable domain in full (rest from reference TRBV2 and TRBJ2-1): EPEVTQTPSHQVTQMGQEVILRCVPISNHLYFYWYRQILGQKVEFLVSFYNNEISEKSEIFDDQFSVERPDGSNFTLKIRSTKLEDSAMYFCASKGVHLYNEQFFGPGTRLTVL.